This T cell receptor (beta chain) appears in the sequencing data of a study of cytomegalovirus exposure and HLA in healthy donors. Findings and limits, study-wide: Usually a TCR sequence was rare, but some public TCRs were found in many donors.

Trimming shortened V by 3 bases and J by 5 bases, and 11 bases separated the two germline ends. This CDR3 is 14 amino acids long. The germline V gene encodes CDR1 LNHNV and CDR2 YYDKDF (reference sequence). As regards this clone: Its antigen is as yet unknown.

It was with 60 Vbeta and 13 Jbeta primers that the PCR ran. Generated by immunoSEQ multiplex PCR, the TCRdb table keeps only in-frame clones and is missing some. The repertoire consists of 130,000 or so clones, with roughly 80% occurring once and the leading ten covering roughly 1.6%. This receptor was identified in a female donor in good health and CMV-seronegative. The sequenced sample was PBMCs. The V and J genes are TRBV15 and TRBJ1-5; D is undetermined. The CDR3 protein is CATSRGRSDQPQHF. CDR3 bases: TGTGCCACCAGCAGGGGCAGGTCTGATCAGCCCCAGCATTTT.